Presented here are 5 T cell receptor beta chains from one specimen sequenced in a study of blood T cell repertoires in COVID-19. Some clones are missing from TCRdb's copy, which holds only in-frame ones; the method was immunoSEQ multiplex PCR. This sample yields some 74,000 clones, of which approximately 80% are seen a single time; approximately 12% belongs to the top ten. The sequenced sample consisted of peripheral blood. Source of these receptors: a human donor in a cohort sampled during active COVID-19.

The DNA of the CDR3 is TGTGCCAGCAGCTCTAGCGGGACCTACAATGAGCAGTTCTTC. Protein: CASSSSGTYNEQFF. The chain uses TRBV7-9 and TRBJ2-1; 9 bases line up with TRBD2. The germline CDR1 and CDR2 sequences are SEHNR and FQNEAQ (reference sequence). This CDR3 comprises 14 residues. V gave up 4 bases and J gave up 2 bases; unmatched junction bases: 0.

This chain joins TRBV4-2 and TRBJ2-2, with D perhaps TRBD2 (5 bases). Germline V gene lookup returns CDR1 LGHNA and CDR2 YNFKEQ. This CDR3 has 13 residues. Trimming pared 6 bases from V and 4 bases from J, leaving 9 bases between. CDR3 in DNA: TGTGCCAGCAGGGTCAGCGGCACCGGGGAGCTGTTTTTT. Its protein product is CASRVSGTGELFF.

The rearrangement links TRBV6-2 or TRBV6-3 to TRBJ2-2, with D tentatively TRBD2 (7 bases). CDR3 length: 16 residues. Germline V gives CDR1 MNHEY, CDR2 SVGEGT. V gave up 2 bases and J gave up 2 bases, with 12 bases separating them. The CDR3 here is CASSYGGGPNTGELFF. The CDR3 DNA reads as TGTGCCAGCAGTTACGGCGGGGGCCCTAACACCGGGGAGCTGTTTTTT.

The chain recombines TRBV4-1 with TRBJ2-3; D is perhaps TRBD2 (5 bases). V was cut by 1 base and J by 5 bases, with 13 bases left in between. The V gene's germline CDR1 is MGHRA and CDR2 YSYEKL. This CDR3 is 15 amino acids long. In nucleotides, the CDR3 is TGCGCCAGCAGCCAAGGAGGGCCAATTTTAGATACGCAGTATTTT. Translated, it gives CASSQGGPILDTQYF.

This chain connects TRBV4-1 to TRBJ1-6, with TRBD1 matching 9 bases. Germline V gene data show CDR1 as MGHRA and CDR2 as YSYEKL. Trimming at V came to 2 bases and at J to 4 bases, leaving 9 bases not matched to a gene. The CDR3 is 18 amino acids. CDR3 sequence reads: CASSQSGTGSSYNSPLHF. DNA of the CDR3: TGCGCCAGCAGCCAAAGCGGGACAGGGTCTTCATATAATTCACCCCTCCACTTT.